This T cell receptor beta chain was sequenced for a study of regulatory T cells in long-lasting Graves disease. Time point reported: newly diagnosed GD, antithyroid drugs for less than 3 months. PBMCs provided the RNA from which the TCR library was made. Regarding the study as a whole: Comparison showed that persistent patients shared more public clonotypes (2,741) than new patients (966).

This CDR3 has 14 residues. Trimming took off 3 bases at V and 0 bases at J, with 6 bases between the two ends. With iRepertoire HTBI primers and Arm-PCR of CDR3 regions, TCR beta libraries were built. TCRdb itself ran the multiplex PCR reads through MiXCR, one entry per CDR3 protein. This sample has hundreds of thousands of distinct CDR3 sequences, with around 15% found just once. There are many counts of this clonotype. Its antigen is still unknown. These same records also appear under a second study, on T cells in Graves' hyperthyroidism and ophthalmopathy. This second study says: TCR CDR3 regions were first amplified by RT-PCR with HTBI primers. Within blood appeared most thyroid clonotypes that had expanded above 0.001.

This receptor was identified in a young woman with Graves disease. V usage is TRBV12-3 or TRBV12-4 and J usage is TRBJ2-1, with D unclear. The material sequenced was peripheral blood mononuclear cells (PBMCs), taken at new diagnosis, from a patient treated with antithyroid drugs. The CDR3 region has the DNA TGTGCCAGCAGTTTCGGTGTCTCCTACAATGAGCAGTTCTTC. Translation gives CASSFGVSYNEQFF.